This T cell receptor (beta chain) was observed in a study of T cell repertoires in cytomegalovirus infection. Study-wide background: Indicated by public TCR beta signatures were CMV infection and matching HLA type. Whole-study findings and limits: Pooled public TCR beta family frequency picked out CMV carriers with the relevant HLA. The study found HLA-C-restricted CMV-specific TCR beta clonotypes dominating the ex vivo response.

With 7 bases clipped from V and 0 bases from J, the junction kept 8 bases outside the gene matches. From germline, CDR1 is MNHNS and CDR2 SASEGT. The CDR3 has 15 amino acids. TCRdb used MiXCR to reprocess the reads, holding one entry per CDR3 protein. This table has approximately 490,000 distinct CDR3 sequences, approximately 11% appearing once. This clonotype occurred many times. What it binds is unknown. The chain employs TRBV6-1 and TRBJ1-1, with 7 bases matching TRBD1. The sequenced sample was PBMCs. This clonotype was sampled from a human donor in good health (CMV status not recorded). Some clones in this sample may be carry-over from other donors' samples. The CDR3 reads CASNLLGQLNTEAFF. CDR3 nucleotides: TGTGCCAGCAACTTACTGGGACAGTTGAACACTGAAGCTTTCTTT.